This passage covers 21 T cell receptor beta chains from one sample sequenced in a study of blood T cell repertoires in COVID-19. Libraries were prepared by immunoSEQ multiplex PCR; TCRdb keeps only in-frame clonotypes and omits some of them. This table holds about 290,000 clones, approximately 80% found once. The sample comprised peripheral blood. These receptors all stem from a woman aged 50 to 65 with active or convalescent COVID-19.

J is TRBJ1-1 and V is TRBV4-1, with D hard to call. This CDR3 contains 16 residues. Between the trimmed V and J ends, which lost 4 bases and 1 base, there was a span of 16 bases. Germline V gives CDR1 MGHRA, CDR2 YSYEKL. CDR3 nucleotides: TGCGCCAGCAGCCTCACACCAGGAACAAGGAACACTGAAGCTTTCTTT. Translating it yields CASSLTPGTRNTEAFF.

V gene TRBV28 combines with J gene TRBJ1-5; D might be TRBD1 (6 bases). Germline assignment: CDR1 MDHEN and CDR2 SYDVKM. There are 15 residues in the CDR3. Trimming removed 4 bases at V and 0 bases at J, with 10 bases between. CDR3 region: CASSSDSPSNQPQHF. The CDR3 coding sequence is TGTGCCAGCAGTTCGGACAGTCCTAGCAATCAGCCCCAGCATTTT. The whole variable domain, filled in from reference TRBV28 and TRBJ1-5, reads DVKVTQSSRYLVKRTGEKVFLECVQDMDHENMFWYRQDPGLGLRLIYFSYDVKMKEKGDIPEGYSVSREKKERFSLILESASTNQTSMYLCASSSDSPSNQPQHFGDGTRLSIL.

The rearrangement links TRBV5-5 to TRBJ2-1; D perhaps matches TRBD1 (5 bases). This CDR3 has 12 residues. The germline V gene encodes CDR1 SGHKS and CDR2 YYEKEE (reference sequence). V dropped 4 bases and J dropped 8 bases, with 10 bases sitting between them. As DNA, the CDR3 is TGTGCCAGCAGCCTAGGGGTGTATGAGCAGTTCTTC. It yields the protein CASSLGVYEQFF.

This chain links TRBV18 with TRBJ2-7; TRBD2 might be the D (6 bases). The CDR3 runs 14 residues. The V end lost 6 bases, the J end lost 3 bases, and 15 bases lay between the germline ends. CDR1 is KGHSH and CDR2 is LQKENI in the germline V gene. As DNA, the CDR3 is TGTGCCAGCTCCCCTGGTGGTAGCGGCTACGAGCAGTACTTC. Protein product: CASSPGGSGYEQYF.

J is TRBJ2-1 and V is TRBV6-5; 8 nucleotides agree with TRBD1. The germline V gene has CDR1 MNHEY and CDR2 SVGAGI. V shed 6 bases and J 12 bases; nucleotides not matched to a gene: 7. This CDR3 region has 12 residues. In DNA, the CDR3 is TGTGCCAGCAGCCGTGACAGGGGCAGGCAGTTCTTC. Protein product: CASSRDRGRQFF.

The rearrangement uses TRBV6-2 or TRBV6-3 and TRBJ1-2; D possibly corresponds to TRBD1 (5 bases). Trimming took off 5 bases at V and 3 bases at J, with 7 bases between the two ends. Per the germline V gene, CDR1 is MNHEY and CDR2 is SVGEGT. The CDR3 covers 12 residues. The CDR3 bases are TGTGCCAGCAGTCAAGGGGACTATGGCTACACCTTC. It yields the protein CASSQGDYGYTF.

The chain couples TRBV5-5 to TRBJ1-5, with TRBD1 as a possible D gene (6 bases). V was trimmed by 4 bases and J by 0 bases, leaving 11 bases between them. The CDR3 totals 15 residues. Germline CDR1 is SGHKS and CDR2 is YYEKEE (reference sequence). The CDR3 region is CASSAGDYSNQPQHF. The CDR3 bases are TGTGCCAGCAGCGCAGGGGACTATAGCAATCAGCCCCAGCATTTT.

The chain links TRBV5-6 to TRBJ2-1; perhaps TRBD1 as D (7 bases). CDR1 and CDR2 (germline): SGHDT, YYEEEE. The CDR3 extends over 15 amino acids. Trimming shortened V by 0 bases and J by 4 bases, and 11 bases separated the two germline ends. The CDR3 loop is CASSLGRGPYNEQFF. CDR3 DNA sequence: TGTGCCAGCAGCTTGGGGAGGGGGCCGTACAATGAGCAGTTCTTC.

The chain has TRBV6-5 and TRBJ2-5, with D possibly matching TRBD1 (5 bases). The germline V and J ends were trimmed by 0 bases and 2 bases, with 7 bases remaining between them. CDR1 is MNHEY, CDR2 SVGAGI, per germline. This CDR3 has 14 amino acids. The CDR3: CASSYSRVQETQYF. The DNA for the CDR3 is TGTGCCAGCAGTTACTCCAGGGTACAAGAGACCCAGTACTTC.

This chain links TRBV5-1 with TRBJ1-2; a weak D match, TRBD1 (5 bases). Trimming removed 6 bases from V and 8 bases from J, with 23 bases in between. Per the germline V gene, CDR1 is SGHRS and CDR2 is YFSETQ. The CDR3 loop spans 15 amino acids. Written as DNA, the CDR3 is TGCGCCAGCAACGGCGGGGCCGCCGTTGGAGGGGGCTACACCTTC. Translation: CASNGGAAVGGGYTF.

The table lists this clone with a few counts. The rearrangement links TRBV5-1 to TRBJ1-6, with TRBD1 matching over 7 bases. J lost 3 bases, V lost 4 bases, and 4 bases had no gene match. CDR1 and CDR2 from the germline V gene are SGHRS and YFSETQ. The CDR3 contains 15 residues. CDR3 in amino acids: CASSTGDSYNSPLHF. The CDR3 DNA follows: TGCGCCAGCAGCACCGGGGACAGCTATAATTCACCCCTCCACTTT.

The rearrangement uses TRBV5-1 and TRBJ1-1; D is unclear. V gave up 0 bases and J gave up 10 bases, with 13 bases separating them. The CDR3 consists of 13 residues. The germline V gene encodes CDR1 SGHRS and CDR2 YFSETQ. The chain's CDR3 is CASSLDPSAGAFF. CDR3 DNA sequence: TGCGCCAGCAGCTTGGACCCGTCCGCAGGAGCTTTCTTT.

The rearrangement uses TRBV5-4 and TRBJ1-1; 7 bases agree with TRBD1. Germline V gene sequence: CDR1 SGHNT, CDR2 YYREEE (reference sequence). V lost 6 bases to trimming and J lost 0 bases; unmatched junction nucleotides: 5. The CDR3 covers 14 residues. The CDR3 region has the DNA TGTGCCAGCAAGAAAGGGGGCTTGAACACTGAAGCTTTCTTT. It is translated as CASKKGGLNTEAFF.

The sample holds a few counts of this clone. The CDR3 nucleotides read TGCGCCAGCAGCATACAGGGGGTCAACACTGAAGCTTTCTTT. It codes for CASSIQGVNTEAFF. The chain joins TRBV5-1 to TRBJ1-1, with TRBD1 identical over 8 bases. The CDR3 has 14 amino acids. The germline gives CDR1 SGHRS, CDR2 YFSETQ. V was clipped by 4 bases and J by 2 bases; unmatched bases: 4.

This chain connects TRBV6-5 to TRBJ1-2; 7 positions match TRBD1. Germline CDR1 MNHEY, CDR2 SVGAGI. CDR3 length: 14 residues. The V and J ends lost 7 bases and 5 bases, in that order; junction bases with no gene match: 10. As DNA, the CDR3 is TGTGCCAGCACCGGCCAGGGGGTGGGTTATGGCTACACCTTC. This codes for CASTGQGVGYGYTF.

The V and J genes are TRBV12-5 and TRBJ2-7, with 7 bases lining up with TRBD1. This CDR3 is built from 17 residues. The germline V gene has CDR1 LGHNT and CDR2 FRNRAP. J lost 2 bases, V lost 7 bases, and 17 bases had no gene match. The CDR3 bases are TGTGCTAGTGCCCTTCAGAGGGGGCGTAACCCCCCCTACGAGCAGTACTTC. It translates to CASALQRGRNPPYEQYF.

This sequence joins TRBV25-1 and TRBJ2-1; D gene uncertain. CDR3 length: 12 amino acids. Germline assignment: CDR1 MGHDK and CDR2 SYGVNS. Trimming removed 4 bases at V and 4 bases at J, with 5 bases between. CDR3 DNA sequence: TGTGCCAGCAGTGGCGGTTACAATGAGCAGTTCTTC. Translation gives CASSGGYNEQFF.

V is TRBV19 and J is TRBJ2-5; D uncertain. The germline CDR1 and CDR2 sequences are LNHDA and SQIVND (reference sequence). The length of the CDR3 is 14 residues. Trimming took off 9 bases at V and 3 bases at J, with 17 bases between the two ends. The CDR3 nucleotides read TGTGCCAGGGTTACCCGACTGACGGAAGAGACCCAGTACTTC. Its protein is CARVTRLTEETQYF.

V gene TRBV11-1 combines with J gene TRBJ2-2; unclear D gene. Germline values: CDR1 SGHAT, CDR2 FQDESV (reference sequence). The CDR3 totals 13 residues. V dropped 5 bases and J dropped 0 bases, with 4 bases sitting between them. Here the CDR3 DNA reads TGTGCCAGCAGCCCTACGAACACCGGGGAGCTGTTTTTT. Protein: CASSPTNTGELFF. The whole variable domain, filled in from reference TRBV11-1 and TRBJ2-2, reads EAEVAQSPRYKITEKSQAVAFWCDPISGHATLYWYRQILGQGPELLVQFQDESVVDDSQLPKDRFSAERLKGVDSTLKIQPAELGDSAMYLCASSPTNTGELFFGEGSRLTVL.

The chain combines TRBV6-2 or TRBV6-3 with TRBJ1-1; D perhaps matches TRBD1 (5 bases). This CDR3 region has 15 residues. V gave up 4 bases and J gave up 4 bases, with 16 bases separating them. Germline CDR1 reads MNHEY; CDR2 reads SVGEGT. The CDR3: CASSFGPRAGTEAFF. In DNA, the CDR3 is TGTGCCAGCAGTTTTGGTCCCAGGGCTGGCACTGAAGCTTTCTTT.

The DNA of the CDR3 is TGTGCCAGTAGTACTTCCTTTGGAGCAGTCCCATTTGGGGGCTACACCTTC. Its translation is CASSTSFGAVPFGGYTF. The chain is built from TRBV19 and TRBJ1-2; D is undetermined. CDR1 is LNHDA, CDR2 SQIVND, per germline (reference sequence). V was cut by 4 bases and J by 8 bases, with 26 bases left in between. This CDR3 comprises 17 residues. The entire variable domain, with the rest obtained from reference TRBV19 and TRBJ1-2, is as follows: DGGITQSPKYLFRKEGQNVTLSCEQNLNHDAMYWYRQDPGQGLRLIYYSQIVNDFQKGDIAEGYSVSREKKESFPLTVTSAQKNPTAFYLCASSTSFGAVPFGGYTFGSGTRLTVV.